Sequencing of this T cell receptor beta chain was carried out in a study of blood T cell repertoires in COVID-19 (dated by TCRdb to 2020 to 2022). About the study as a whole: Collaborator samples came from the United States, Italy and Spain and covered acute and convalescent phases of COVID-19. The material from the prospective study consisted of cDNA or gDNA derived from T cells, B-cell-depleted T cells, or PBMCs. Deeply sampled blood TCRbeta repertoires from subjects exposed to, actively infected with, or recovered from COVID-19 were included in the dataset. A freely available public database, intended as a resource for researchers studying the immune response to SARS-CoV-2, is where the repertoires were released. Samples were obtained from the ongoing ImmuneRACE study (first 160 participants) and from some 1,200 subjects provided by 6 global collaborators. A de-identified subject ID, COVID-19 status, age in years and sex were almost always included in the sample metadata. Where available, HLA class I and class II types were obtained from metadata supplied by the sample provider rather than from assay-based typing.

Samples from volunteer blood donors who had recovered from COVID-19 were contributed by a second Seattle source. The collaborating institutions used their own protocols to collect whole blood in K2EDTA tubes. For TCRbeta analysis, collaborators shipped samples in one of three forms: frozen whole blood, isolated PBMCs, or DNA extracted from either of those sample types. TCRbeta CDR3 regions were amplified from genomic DNA using the immunoSEQ Assay, a bias-controlled multiplex PCR. The study's own analysis went as follows. The number of nucleated cells in each sample was estimated by amplification of reference gene primers within the assay. Sequence reads were collapsed and filtered to measure the absolute abundance of every unique TCRbeta CDR3 rearrangement. For each sample, productive Simpson clonality was calculated as the square root of Simpson's diversity index over productive rearrangements. Imported from immuneACCESS, the table was reduced by TCRdb to in-frame sequences with V and J called. These copies leave out some clones; in studies compared against another copy, an unresolved V gene accounts for under half, and the cause of the remainder is not known. V and J calls and clone size are as listed in that table; D and trimming were resolved from the DNA. For this sample there are 200,000 to 250,000 clones; roughly 85% appear just once. The ten top clones hold approximately 2.6% of the sample.

Regarding this clone: The target of this receptor is not known. No quality values exist for individual bases; no much larger clone is one base distant.

Broad study findings and their caveats: How much clinical and demographic metadata was included differed by source and by participant, and the metadata was provided uncurated.

From the cysteine through the phenylalanine, the CDR3 covers 14 amino acids. The retained sequence is limited to the CDR3, 42 bases, with the frame set at the first base. The germline V gene supplies CDR1 MDHEN and CDR2 SYDVKM. V and J are truncated by 2 bases and 2 bases respectively, leaving an intervening sequence of 8 bases. The sequenced sample consisted of peripheral blood. The clonotype originates from a man aged 50 or older who had recovered from COVID-19. The chain couples TRBV28 to TRBJ2-3; a tentative D match to TRBD1 spans 6 bases. DNA sequence: TGTGCCAGCAGTTTAACAGGGCCCACAGATACGCAGTATTTT. This encodes CASSLTGPTDTQYF.